The rows below give T cell receptor beta chains drawn from one sample of a study of technical replicates of blood from a few donors. This table comes from immunoSEQ multiplex PCR, and its TCRdb copy is limited to in-frame clones, with some not included. The data show roughly 72,000 clones, 85% to 95% seen once. The sequenced sample consisted of T cells isolated from PBMCs. These receptor sequences come from a human donor in good health. The CDR3 runs from the conserved cysteine through the conserved F or W. The order of the fields is V gene, J gene, D gene, CDR3 DNA, CDR3 protein. A D gene is named only where the DNA matches it firmly.

TRBV19	TRBJ2-7	TRBD1	TGTGCCAGTAGTATAAGGTCGGGACAGAGCTACGAGCAGTACTTC	CASSIRSGQSYEQYF
TRBV5-4	TRBJ2-3	.	TGTGCCAGCAGCTTGACGAACAGTGGAGATACGCAGTATTTT	CASSLTNSGDTQYF
TRBV4-1	TRBJ2-7	.	TGCGCCAGCAGCCAAGAAGGCGGGGGCCACTACGAGCAGTACTTC	CASSQEGGGHYEQYF
TRBV9	TRBJ2-7	TRBD1	TGTGCCAGCAGCTTTTCCGGGACAGGAGGCGACGAGCAGTACTTC	CASSFSGTGGDEQYF
TRBV10-3	TRBJ2-1	TRBD2	TGTGCCATCAGTGAGGGACTAGTATTGAATGAGCAGTTCTTC	CAISEGLVLNEQFF
TRBV21-1	TRBJ2-5	.	TGTGCCAGCAGCTGTGGGCTAACGGATGGCGAGACCCAGTACTTC	CASSCGLTDGETQYF
TRBV5-1	TRBJ2-5	TRBD2	TGCGCCAGCAGCTTGGACAGCGGGAGAGAGACCCAGTACTTC	CASSLDSGRETQYF
TRBV4-2	TRBJ2-7	.	TGTGCCAGCAGCCAAGACTTAGGGGGCTACGAGCAGTACTTC	CASSQDLGGYEQYF
TRBV2	TRBJ2-2	.	TGTGCCTCGAGCCCCTTCTCTAGAGGCACCGGGGAGCTGTTTTTT	CASSPFSRGTGELFF
TRBV12-5	TRBJ1-5	TRBD1	TGTGCTAGTGGTCCCACTACGACAGGGGTAGTAACCCAGCATTTT	CASGPTTTGVVTQHF
TRBV19	TRBJ2-1	TRBD2	TGTGCCAGTAGTATGGAGCGGGAGCTAATGAATGAGCAGTTCTTC	CASSMERELMNEQFF